This T cell receptor (beta chain) was captured by sequencing in a study of T-cell memory formation after mild COVID-19 (dated by TCRdb to 2020 to 2023). About the full investigation: Most TCR sequence clusters were specific to one of the two donors. Two young, previously healthy adult volunteers, one female and one male, were included in the cohort. In a couple of donors, T-cell clones that expanded and contracted after mild COVID-19 were tracked by sequencing TCRalpha and TCRbeta repertoires over time.

Ficoll-Paque density gradient centrifugation was the method used to isolate PBMCs. This clonotype was picked up a small number of times. Its binding antigen is unknown. Nothing much larger sits one base from this clone, and base qualities are not available. Data came from an Illumina NovaSeq 6000. TCRalpha and TCRbeta cDNA libraries were built by 5'RACE with constant-segment primers, adding sample barcodes and unique molecular identifiers. RNA was extracted from every sample with Trizol reagent. The libraries were amplified in two PCR steps, and the second step added a second sample barcode and Illumina TruSeq adapters. The libraries were sequenced on an Illumina NovaSeq using 2 x 150 bp paired-end reads. From the authors' description of their analysis: The reads were demultiplexed and collapsed into UMI-guided consensus sequences using migec v1.2.7. With mixcr v2.1.11, UMI consensuses were aligned to TRA and TRB V and J templates and assembled into clonotypes. A clonotype was counted as expanded or contracted only if both edgeR and NoisET called the change significant, with noise models trained on biological replicates. For edgeR calls, the cutoffs were a false discovery rate-adjusted p below 0.01 and a log2 fold-change threshold of 1. As an exploratory analysis of dynamics, PCA with hierarchical clustering was applied to max-normalized trajectories of the 1000 most abundant clonotypes. Separately sequenced CD4+ and CD8+ repertoires were used to assign the CD4 or CD8 phenotype of responding clones. TCRdb reworked the public reads: Q25 trimming with fastp, MiXCR clone assembly, productive beta chains retained. When rows share a CDR3 protein, they turn into one entry using the most common DNA and genes. TCRdb, not the authors, supplied the V and J calls. The sample table records 150,000 or so distinct CDR3 sequences; about 9.9% of these occur just once. The ten largest clones represent 3.5% to 4% of the sample.

The trim is 4 bases for V and 2 bases for J, with a gap of 18 bases between the germline ends. CDR1 and CDR2, per the germline V gene, are LGHNA and YNFKEQ. CDR3 length: 18 amino acids, cysteine to phenylalanine. Only the CDR3 DNA stays, 54 bases, in frame from base 1. The full study reports these points: Contracting CD4+ clones were located mainly in the CM and EM memory subsets, whereas CD8+ clones were found to be enriched in EMRA. The study included only two mild cases, and larger cohorts that include severe cases with pre-infection samples were judged to be necessary. The detection of some responding clones in pre-infection memory suggests that pre-existing cross-reactive memory T cells joined the SARS-CoV-2 response. From day 15 to 85, contracting clones showed balanced CD4/CD8 phenotypes, whereas a second wave of clones that expanded from day 15 to 37 leaned towards CD4+. SARS-CoV-2 specificity of the second-wave clones peaking on day 37 was not confirmed.

Input material: PBMCs or a T cell subset sorted from them (not recorded which). The chain is assembled from TRBV4-2 and TRBJ1-6; D gene: possibly TRBD1, on 5 matching bases. The origin of this receptor is a man aged 18-30 years who had mild COVID-19 (a few samples of this study predate the infection). The sample titles of this study are shuffled in the database, so cell type and time point are left out; the donor was told from shared clones. The DNA sequence is given as TGTGCCAGCAGCCCACGAGCGGGGGGTCTAACCTATAATTCACCCCTCCACTTT. Its protein product is CASSPRAGGLTYNSPLHF.